These 27 T cell receptor beta chains were all obtained from the same sample, sequenced in a study of cytomegalovirus exposure and HLA in healthy donors. It was with 60 Vbeta and 13 Jbeta primers that the PCR ran. TCRdb's copy holds only in-frame clones and misses some; the assay was immunoSEQ multiplex PCR. The table records some 70,000 clones, around 70% of them present only once. The sample comprised PBMCs. These receptors were taken from a woman in her 30s in good health and CMV-seronegative.

The rearrangement joins TRBV2 to TRBJ1-1; TRBD1 is a possible D gene (5 bases). The CDR3 extends over 16 amino acids. Trimming took off 8 bases at V and 3 bases at J, with 22 bases between the two ends. The germline CDR1 and CDR2 sequences are SNHLY and FYNNEI. The CDR3: CASRTRGGTGYTEAFF. CDR3 nucleotides: TGTGCCAGCCGCACCCGGGGGGGGACGGGGTACACTGAAGCTTTCTTT.

The chain employs TRBV10-3 and TRBJ1-4; TRBD1 agrees at 8 bases. J was trimmed by 8 bases and V by 4 bases; bases with no gene match: 3. The CDR3 runs to 13 residues. Germline V gene sequence: CDR1 ENHRY, CDR2 SYGVKD. CDR3 amino acids: CAISAGGYEKLFF. CDR3 sequence (DNA): TGTGCCATCAGTGCAGGGGGCTACGAAAAACTGTTTTTT.

The chain carries TRBV28 and TRBJ2-2, with TRBD2 as a possible D gene (7 bases). Trimming took 6 bases from V and 7 from J, leaving 18 bases between them. The germline V gene encodes CDR1 MDHEN and CDR2 SYDVKM. CDR3 length: 15 amino acids. The CDR3 reads CASSTSGGQIGELFF. The DNA of the CDR3 is TGTGCCAGCAGCACTTCCGGGGGGCAAATCGGGGAGCTGTTTTTT.

The chain recombines TRBV18 with TRBJ2-5; D not resolved. The CDR3 spans 11 residues. Trimming stripped 6 bases from V and 2 bases from J, with 4 bases between. Germline values: CDR1 KGHSH, CDR2 LQKENI. The CDR3: CASSKQETQYF. CDR3 sequence (DNA): TGTGCCAGCTCCAAACAAGAGACCCAGTACTTC.

The chain combines TRBV6-1 with TRBJ1-5, with TRBD1 matching over 7 bases. Germline-derived CDR1 and CDR2 are MNHNS and SASEGT. The CDR3 loop spans 15 amino acids. The V segment lost 3 bases and the J segment 3 bases; nucleotides outside the gene matches: 5. CDR3 in DNA: TGTGCCAGCAGTGATGAGGGGGCGAACAATCAGCCCCAGCATTTT. Protein product: CASSDEGANNQPQHF.

This clone was observed once. The chain employs TRBV28 and TRBJ1-1; tentatively, D is TRBD1 (6 bases). The CDR3 is 15 amino acids. Germline V gene lookup returns CDR1 MDHEN and CDR2 SYDVKM. V was pared by 2 bases and J by 4 bases, with 14 bases between. The CDR3 loop is CASSLGAAGATEAFF. CDR3 nucleotide sequence: TGTGCCAGCAGTTTAGGGGCAGCAGGGGCCACTGAAGCTTTCTTT.

This chain's CDR3 is CASSSFTGTSGYTF. The CDR3 DNA reads TGTGCCAGCAGTTCCTTTACCGGGACAAGTGGCTACACCTTC. The chain combines TRBV6-6 with TRBJ1-2, with D perhaps TRBD1 (6 bases). This CDR3 spans 14 amino acids. Germline CDR1 MNHNY, CDR2 SVGAGI (reference sequence). The V end was cut by 4 bases, the J end by 7 bases, with 16 bases between.

The chain carries TRBV11-2 and TRBJ2-1, with 7 bases lining up with TRBD2. The germline V gene has CDR1 SGHAT and CDR2 FQNNGV. V lost 1 base and J lost 4; bases outside the gene matches: 1. The CDR3 is 14 residues long. The chain's CDR3 is CASSLGTRYNEQFF. CDR3 DNA sequence: TGTGCCAGCAGCTTAGGGACTAGGTACAATGAGCAGTTCTTC.

This sequence joins TRBV11-1 and TRBJ1-1; D not resolved. The CDR3 is made up of 13 amino acids. CDR1 SGHAT and CDR2 FQDESV come from the germline V gene (reference sequence). V was shortened by 6 bases and J by 1 base, with 9 bases between the two germline ends. DNA of the CDR3: TGTGCCAGCAGTATAGAGAGGAACACTGAAGCTTTCTTT. Translating it yields CASSIERNTEAFF.

This CDR3 reads CAWTGLPTSGGQTQYF. The DNA for the CDR3 is TGTGCCTGGACCGGCCTTCCGACTAGCGGGGGGCAGACCCAGTACTTC. The chain is built from TRBV30 and TRBJ2-5, with 13 nucleotides matching TRBD2. Germline V gene sequence: CDR1 GTSNPN, CDR2 SVGIG (reference sequence). V dropped 4 bases and J dropped 6; count of bases not matched to a gene: 11. The CDR3 covers 16 residues.

The CDR3 loop reads CASNGAFF. CDR3 in DNA: TGTGCCAGCAACGGGGCTTTCTTT. The chain is built from TRBV6-5 and TRBJ1-1; no clear D gene. Per germline, CDR1 MNHEY and CDR2 SVGAGI. V was trimmed by 7 bases and J by 11 bases, leaving 5 bases between them. This CDR3 contains 8 residues.

In this sample, this clone turned up once. The J gene is TRBJ1-2, the V gene TRBV5-1; D uncertain. Looked up from germline, CDR1 is SGHRS and CDR2 is YFSETQ. The V and J ends lost 0 bases and 8 bases respectively, with 8 bases between them. This CDR3 spans 12 amino acids. The CDR3 region has the DNA TGCGCCAGCAGCTTGGACCCGGGGGGCTACACCTTC. Its protein product is CASSLDPGGYTF.

This clone was seen a single time. The chain carries TRBV18 and TRBJ2-3; 7 bases agree with TRBD1. This CDR3 contains 15 residues. CDR1 KGHSH and CDR2 LQKENI come from the germline V gene. V gave up 0 bases and J gave up 4 bases; unmatched junction bases: 4. The CDR3 DNA sequence: TGTGCCAGCTCACCACCGTCCAGGGGGTCAGATACGCAGTATTTT. Translated, it gives CASSPPSRGSDTQYF.

This clone was counted only a few times. DNA of the CDR3: TGTGCCAGCAGCTCAACTAGCGGGGGGCCCTACGAGCAGTACTTC. Protein product: CASSSTSGGPYEQYF. The chain carries TRBV7-6 and TRBJ2-7, with 12 bases fitting TRBD2. The V gene's germline CDR1 is SGHVS and CDR2 FNYEAQ. The trim removed 4 bases at V and 2 bases at J, leaving 3 bases unmatched. The length of the CDR3 is 15 residues.

This chain uses TRBV6-5 with TRBJ2-7, with 8 nucleotides matching TRBD1. The CDR3 contains 13 residues. CDR1 MNHEY and CDR2 SVGAGI come from the germline V gene. V was pared by 6 bases and J by 5 bases, with 6 bases of the junction left unmatched. The CDR3, as DNA: TGTGCCAGCAGGGGGACAGGAAAGGACGAGCAGTACTTC. The encoded protein is CASRGTGKDEQYF.

The V call is TRBV25-1, the J call TRBJ1-4, with unresolved D. CDR1 MGHDK and CDR2 SYGVNS come from the germline V gene. V gave up 1 base and J gave up 8 bases, with 11 bases separating them. This CDR3 contains 14 residues. DNA of the CDR3: TGTGCCAGCAGTGAATGGAAGGGAGGGGAAAAACTGTTTTTT. Its protein is CASSEWKGGEKLFF.

The CDR3 region has the DNA TGTGCCAGCAGCTTAGTGGGGACTGAAGGGACCCAGTACTTC. Protein: CASSLVGTEGTQYF. The rearrangement joins TRBV7-9 to TRBJ2-5; weak D call: TRBD2 (6 bases). The CDR3 length is 14 residues. CDR1 and CDR2 from the germline V gene are SEHNR and FQNEAQ (reference sequence). V lost 1 base and J lost 7, with 13 bases in between.

The chain combines TRBV7-9 with TRBJ1-1; 11 positions agree with TRBD1. V trimming: 6 bases; J trimming: 5 bases; junction bases outside the gene matches: 8. Germline values: CDR1 SEHNR, CDR2 FQNEAQ (reference sequence). The CDR3 is 15 residues long. CDR3 sequence: CASRLRTGGETEAFF. In nucleotides, the CDR3 is TGTGCCAGCAGACTAAGGACAGGGGGCGAAACTGAAGCTTTCTTT.

The CDR3 DNA follows: TGCGCCAGCAGCTTGGTGGGACAGGGTCGCGAGCAGTACTTC. It is translated as CASSLVGQGREQYF. This chain uses TRBV5-1 with TRBJ2-7, with 9 bases identical to TRBD1. Trimming at V came to 0 bases and at J to 6 bases, leaving 4 bases not matched to a gene. CDR1 and CDR2 from the germline V gene are SGHRS and YFSETQ. The CDR3 is 14 amino acids.

A word on this clone: At one boundary the junction diverges from the germline segment, which might be a read error. J is TRBJ1-1 and V is TRBV23-1; TRBD1 agrees at 7 bases. TRBV23-1 falls under the ORF class, with uncertain function. This CDR3 is 13 amino acids long. The CDR3, as DNA: TGCGCCAGCAGTCAAATCGGTTGGGACAGCCGGCGCTTT. The encoded protein is CASSQIGWDSRRF.

This clone has only a few counts. This sequence joins TRBV5-6 and TRBJ2-7; 11 nucleotides agree with TRBD1. V was pared by 4 bases and J by 3 bases, with 3 bases of the junction left unmatched. The germline V gene has CDR1 SGHDT and CDR2 YYEEEE. The CDR3 runs to 14 residues. CDR3 nucleotides: TGTGCCAGCAGCAAGGACAGGGGGCTCTACGAGCAGTACTTC. Its translation is CASSKDRGLYEQYF.

This clone was recorded only once. The V gene is TRBV29-1, the J gene TRBJ2-1; tentatively, D is TRBD1 (6 bases). The CDR3 has 15 amino acids. Germline V gene lookup returns CDR1 SQVTM and CDR2 ANQGSEA. V was cut by 0 bases and J by 5 bases, with 14 bases left in between. CDR3 in amino acids: CSVEDSGVKDNEQFF. The CDR3, as DNA: TGCAGCGTTGAAGATTCAGGGGTGAAGGACAATGAGCAGTTCTTC.

The V gene is TRBV6-5, the J gene TRBJ1-6; 9 positions match TRBD1. The V gene end was trimmed by 4 bases and the J gene end by 8 bases; junction bases not matched to a gene: 6. The CDR3 is 15 amino acids. Germline-derived CDR1 and CDR2 are MNHEY and SVGAGI. CDR3 region: CASSSTGGWDSPLHF. The CDR3 DNA is TGTGCCAGCAGTTCGACAGGGGGGTGGGATTCACCCCTCCACTTT.

This clone has more than one count but fewer than ten. This chain connects TRBV5-6 to TRBJ1-5; D gene uncertain. The germline CDR1 and CDR2 sequences are SGHDT and YYEEEE. The CDR3 is 15 residues long. V was clipped by 0 bases and J by 2 bases, with 9 bases between them. CDR3 loop: CASSLVGQRNQPQHF. The CDR3 DNA follows: TGTGCCAGCAGCTTGGTTGGGCAGCGCAATCAGCCCCAGCATTTT.

This chain uses TRBV7-2 with TRBJ1-1; D possibly corresponds to TRBD1 (5 bases). The length of the CDR3 is 14 residues. The V end was cut by 1 base, the J end by 4 bases, with 10 bases between. Germline assignment: CDR1 SGHTA and CDR2 FQGNSA. The CDR3 DNA is TGTGCCAGCAGCTTAGAGAGCGGGGCCACTGAAGCTTTCTTT. Its translation is CASSLESGATEAFF.

In its sample, this clone was seen a few times. This chain joins TRBV6-5 and TRBJ1-1; D call uncertain. The V end lost 0 bases, the J end lost 0 bases, and 8 bases lay between the germline ends. This CDR3 contains 15 residues. Germline CDR1 and CDR2: MNHEY and SVGAGI. The CDR3 DNA reads TGTGCCAGCAGTTACTCGGGCAGGATGAACACTGAAGCTTTCTTT. Translated: CASSYSGRMNTEAFF.

The chain carries TRBV9 and TRBJ1-4, with a weak D call TRBD1 (5 bases). Between the trimmed V and J ends, which lost 6 bases and 4 bases, there was a span of 25 bases. The CDR3 consists of 18 residues. Per the germline V gene, CDR1 is SGDLS and CDR2 is YYNGEE. The CDR3 DNA is TGTGCCAGCACCCCAGGGTGGGGGGATCCAGGTCGTAATGAAAAACTGTTTTTT. It encodes CASTPGWGDPGRNEKLFF.